The 5 T cell receptor beta chains below all came from one sample that was sequenced in a study of T cell responses to AZD1222 COVID-19 vaccine (dated by TCRdb to 2020 to 2023). Receptor amplification or capture employed the immunoSEQ multiplex PCR assay. Sourced from immuneACCESS, this table was stored by TCRdb with only in-frame sequences that have V and J called. A share of the clones is absent; for the studies checked, an unresolved V gene accounts for under half, and the remainder has no known explanation. The table for this sample lists more than 95,000 clones; about nine tenths of them were counted only once. The top ten hold around 3.3% of the sample. The time point label here, explained by the study, means: about 28 days (+/-7) after the second vaccine dose. Read against the paper, the sample's treatment or condition label means: meningococcal conjugate vaccine given as trial control. The sequencing here drew on peripheral blood, taken 28 days after the second dose of the MenACWY control vaccine. The origin of the receptors is an adult who received the MenACWY meningococcal vaccine as a control.

This chain joins TRBV18 and TRBJ1-1; D call uncertain. In germline, CDR1 is KGHSH, CDR2 LQKENI. CDR3 length: 12 amino acids. V dropped 3 bases and J dropped 0 bases, with 2 bases sitting between them. CDR3 DNA sequence: TGTGCCAGCTCACCTTTGAACACTGAAGCTTTCTTT. Protein sequence: CASSPLNTEAFF.

This rearrangement joins TRBV21-1 to TRBJ2-7; whether TRBD1, the table's D call, matches the DNA was not checked. TRBV21-1 corresponds to a pseudogene. This CDR3 comprises 18 residues. DNA of the CDR3: TGTGCCAGCAGCAAAAGGGACAGGATTTGGGATAACTCCTACGAGCAGTACTTC. Encoded protein: CASSKRDRIWDNSYEQYF.

The chain carries TRBV9 and TRBJ2-3; the D gene is possibly TRBD2 (5 bases). This CDR3 spans 15 amino acids. V lost 0 bases and J lost 1, with 9 bases in between. Germline CDR1 SGDLS, CDR2 YYNGEE. The CDR3 is CASSVEGSGTDTQYF. The CDR3 DNA is TGTGCCAGCAGCGTAGAGGGTAGCGGCACAGATACGCAGTATTTT. Based on the CDR3 plus reference TRBV9 and TRBJ2-3, the full variable domain is DSGVTQTPKHLITATGQRVTLRCSPRSGDLSVYWYQQSLDQGLQFLIQYYNGEERAKGNILERFSAQQFPDLHSELNLSSLELGDSALYFCASSVEGSGTDTQYFGPGTRLTVL.

The CDR3 DNA sequence: TGTGCCAGCAGCTGGGGACAGACCTACGAGCAGTACTTC. This codes for CASSWGQTYEQYF. The chain has TRBV11-2 and TRBJ2-7, with 7 bases matching TRBD1. Germline V lookup: CDR1 SGHAT, CDR2 FQNNGV. The V and J ends lost 4 bases and 2 bases, in that order; junction bases with no gene match: 2. The CDR3 sequence is 13 residues long.

The chain uses TRBV10-3 and TRBJ2-1; TRBD1 aligns across 7 bases. Germline loops: CDR1 ENHRY, CDR2 SYGVKD. This CDR3 is 14 amino acids long. The V and J ends lost 6 bases and 4 bases, in that order; junction bases with no gene match: 6. The CDR3 DNA sequence: TGTGCCATCAGCGCCGGGACAGCGTACAATGAGCAGTTCTTC. It is translated as CAISAGTAYNEQFF.